This T cell receptor beta chain comes out of a study of CD8 T cells in Susac syndrome. Whole-study context: Patients with Susac syndrome were, at the time of blood collection, therapy-naive, maintained on corticosteroids, or maintained on intravenous immunoglobulin alone.

The RNA, about 0.5 to 1 ug, was put through reverse transcription using random hexamers. In TCRdb, the immunoSEQ multiplex PCR reads were re-called with MiXCR into one record per CDR3 protein. The sample has some 190,000 distinct CDR3 sequences; 94% are singletons. Germline V CDR1 and CDR2: SGHTA, FQGNSA. Trimming removed 2 bases from V and 3 bases from J; junction bases left unmatched: 5. This CDR3 is built from 15 residues. The Susac syndrome patients fit the recently defined diagnostic criteria for definite or probable disease. The chain carries TRBV7-2 and TRBJ2-7, with TRBD1 matching over 9 bases. The source of this sequence is a human donor with Susac syndrome. Sequenced material: CD4+ T cells from PBMCs. The CDR3 region has the DNA TGTGCCAGCAGCTTATTGCGGGACAGGGACTACGAGCAGTACTTC. It codes for CASSLLRDRDYEQYF.